The 4 T cell receptor beta chains given below trace back to one sample, sequenced in a study of T cells in Graves' hyperthyroidism and ophthalmopathy (dated by TCRdb to between 2018 and 2020). Receptor libraries were prepared by multiplex PCR. The sequencer listed for this sample is Illumina HiSeq 2000. TCR beta CDR3 regions were amplified from RNA transcripts. The first round of RT-PCR for the TCR CDR3 was performed with the HTBI primer set and the Qiagen OneStep RT-PCR kit. In-frame beta chains were kept once TCRdb had trimmed the public reads at Q25 with fastp and called clones with MiXCR. Each CDR3 protein appears once, grouped with its most common genes and DNA. This sample holds fewer than 350,000 distinct CDR3 sequences; around 23% were observed only once. Around 45% of the sample belongs to the ten largest clones. The source material was blood. These receptors all come from a woman in her forties or fifties with Graves' hyperthyroidism.

This clonotype appeared many times. The chain is built from TRBV20-1 and TRBJ2-7; TRBD2 agrees at 9 bases. Trimming removed 6 bases from V and 2 bases from J; junction bases left unmatched: 8. There are 14 residues in the CDR3. The germline V gene has CDR1 DFQATT and CDR2 SNEGSKA (reference sequence). The CDR3 reads CSAPAAGGPYEQYF. CDR3 nucleotide sequence: TGCAGTGCCCCCGCGGCGGGAGGGCCCTACGAGCAGTACTTC.

This clonotype was found a few times. V gene TRBV19 combines with J gene TRBJ1-1; D is undetermined. V gave up 9 bases and J gave up 3 bases, with 17 bases separating them. Germline V gene data show CDR1 as LNHDA and CDR2 as SQIVND (reference sequence). CDR3 size: 14 residues. The CDR3 DNA follows: TGTGCCAGCACCGGCTCAATCGTTGACACTGAAGCTTTCTTT. This gives the protein CASTGSIVDTEAFF.

This clonotype was counted a few times. The chain carries TRBV6-1 and TRBJ2-2; 7 bases match TRBD1. CDR1 MNHNS and CDR2 SASEGT come from the germline V gene. Losses at the gene ends were 4 bases for V and 8 bases for J; bases not matched to a gene: 7. This CDR3 spans 14 amino acids. The CDR3 nucleotides read TGTGCCAGCAGTGCGTACAGGGGACCAGGGGAGCTGTTTTTT. The encoded protein is CASSAYRGPGELFF.

Regarding this clonotype: Since a much larger clone is just one base distant, this may be a read error. The chain links TRBV5-1 to TRBJ2-1; 9 nucleotides line up with TRBD2. This CDR3 spans 15 amino acids. CDR1 SGHRS and CDR2 YFSETQ come from the germline V gene. The CDR3 nucleotides read TGTGCCGGCAGTTTAAAGGTAGCGGGGGTGAATGAGCAGTTCTTC. Its protein product is CAGSLKVAGVNEQFF.